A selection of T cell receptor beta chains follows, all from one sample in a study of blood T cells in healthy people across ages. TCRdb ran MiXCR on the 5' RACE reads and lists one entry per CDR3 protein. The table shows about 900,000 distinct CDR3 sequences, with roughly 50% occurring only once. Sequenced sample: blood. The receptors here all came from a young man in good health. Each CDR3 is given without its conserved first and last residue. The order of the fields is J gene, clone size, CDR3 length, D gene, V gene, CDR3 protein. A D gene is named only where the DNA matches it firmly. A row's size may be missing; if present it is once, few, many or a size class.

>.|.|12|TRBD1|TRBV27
ASNLRDRFHEQY
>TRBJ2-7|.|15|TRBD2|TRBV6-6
ASRPGLAGGISYEQY
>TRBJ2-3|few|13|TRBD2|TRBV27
ASSSLAGNSDTQY
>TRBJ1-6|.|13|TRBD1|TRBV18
ASSPGQPDNSPLH
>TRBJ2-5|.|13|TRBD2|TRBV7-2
ASSFSTSVQETQY
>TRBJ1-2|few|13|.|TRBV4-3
ASSQDRSSQSGYT
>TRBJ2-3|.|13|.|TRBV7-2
ASSPGTPNTDTQY
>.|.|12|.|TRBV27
ASSSFEEGYEQY
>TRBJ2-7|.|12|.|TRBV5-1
AGSWDGKPYEQY
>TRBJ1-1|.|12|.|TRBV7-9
ASSLAMRTTEAF
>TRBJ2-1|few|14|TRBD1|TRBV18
ASSPLGQGSYNEQF
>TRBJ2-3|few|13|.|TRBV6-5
ASSYSGISTDTQY
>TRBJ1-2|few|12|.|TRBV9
ASSVSYRDYGYT
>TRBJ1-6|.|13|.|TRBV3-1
ASSQGQTYNSPLH
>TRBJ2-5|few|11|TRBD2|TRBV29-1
SVGGLALETQY
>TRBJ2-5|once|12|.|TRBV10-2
ASSASHVQETQY
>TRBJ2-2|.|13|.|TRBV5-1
ASSLSQGNTGELF
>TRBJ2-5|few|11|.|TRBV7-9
ASSLGDDWEQY
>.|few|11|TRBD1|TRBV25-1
ASRYTGAHEQY
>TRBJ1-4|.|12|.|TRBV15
ATSREQANEKLF
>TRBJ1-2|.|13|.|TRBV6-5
ASSITGEGPYGYT
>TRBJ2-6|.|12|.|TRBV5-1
ASSPSGGANVLT
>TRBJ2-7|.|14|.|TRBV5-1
ASSELGPGISGEQY
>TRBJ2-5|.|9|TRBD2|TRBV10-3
AINGGETQY
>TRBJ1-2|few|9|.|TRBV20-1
SGTANYGYT
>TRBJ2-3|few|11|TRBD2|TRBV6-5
ASSRLAGDTQY
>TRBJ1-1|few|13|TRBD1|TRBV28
ASSLPTDRGTEAF
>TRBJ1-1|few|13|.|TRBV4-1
ASSQERLTDTEAF
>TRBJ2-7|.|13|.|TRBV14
ASSQEKGLPYEQY
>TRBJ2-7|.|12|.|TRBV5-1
ASSLGINSYEQY